These T cell receptor beta chains were read from a single sample in a study of a mutant IDH1 vaccine in newly diagnosed glioma. This table comes from immunoSEQ multiplex PCR, and its TCRdb copy is limited to in-frame clones, with some not included. In the table there are 30,000 to 40,000 clones, around four fifths of which are singletons. The sample in question was PBMCs, obtained from a glioma patient treated with radiotherapy, temozolomide or both. These receptors all stem from a man aged 40-50 years with glioma. Some clones in this sample may be carry-over from other donors' samples. Each CDR3 is given with its conserved first and last residue. The D gene is left open where the match is weak. Not all rows give a size; the values are once, few, many and, for expanded clones, a class.

>few|TRBV5-1|NA|TRBJ1-3
CASSLDGWSSGNTIYF
TGCGCCAGCAGCTTGGATGGCTGGAGCTCTGGAAACACCATATATTTT
>NA|TRBV5-5|NA|TRBJ2-7
CASSLTVSYEQYF
TGTGCCAGCAGCTTGACTGTATCCTACGAGCAGTACTTC
>NA|TRBV7-2|NA|TRBJ1-2
CASSRQETANYGYTF
TGTGCCAGCAGCCGACAGGAGACTGCTAACTATGGCTACACCTTC
>NA|TRBV7-9|NA|TRBJ2-1
CASSLGTQYNEQFF
TGTGCCAGCAGCTTAGGGACACAATACAATGAGCAGTTCTTC
>NA|TRBV29-1|NA|TRBJ1-2
CSVAGQQRGYTF
TGCAGCGTTGCCGGGCAGCAGAGAGGCTACACCTTC
>NA|TRBV11-2|NA|TRBJ1-2
CASSPGINYGYTF
TGTGCCAGCAGCCCCGGGATTAACTATGGCTACACCTTC
>few|TRBV5-1|NA|TRBJ1-1
CASSYENTEAFF
TGCGCCAGCAGCTATGAGAACACTGAAGCTTTCTTT
>NA|TRBV27|NA|TRBJ1-1
CASSLGRGAEAFF
TGTGCCAGCAGTTTAGGCAGGGGCGCTGAAGCTTTCTTT
>once|TRBV30|NA|TRBJ2-2
CAWSPSWGGLAGELFF
TGTGCCTGGAGTCCCAGTTGGGGGGGCCTGGCCGGGGAGCTGTTTTTT
>NA|TRBV12-5|NA|TRBJ1-1
CASGLLENTEAFF
TGTGCTAGTGGTTTGCTTGAGAACACTGAAGCTTTCTTT
>NA|TRBV4-2|TRBD2|TRBJ2-1
CASNSGTLNEQFF
TGTGCCAGCAACAGCGGGACCCTAAATGAGCAGTTCTTC
>NA|TRBV5-1|TRBD1|TRBJ1-1
CASSFGEGARTEAFF
TGCGCCAGCAGCTTCGGAGAGGGGGCGAGGACTGAAGCTTTCTTT
>NA|TRBV28|NA|TRBJ2-5
CASSPAGETQYF
TGTGCCAGCAGTCCGGCGGGAGAGACCCAGTACTTC
>few|TRBV6-5|TRBD1|TRBJ1-1
CASSSGQVRAFF
TGTGCCAGCAGTTCAGGACAGGTCCGGGCTTTCTTT
>NA|TRBV6-5|TRBD1|TRBJ1-5
CASSSGQGEGQPQHF
TGTGCCAGCAGTTCGGGACAGGGGGAGGGACAGCCCCAGCATTTT
>few|TRBV28|NA|TRBJ2-7
CASRTDSYEQYF
TGTGCCAGCAGAACAGACAGCTACGAGCAGTACTTC
>NA|TRBV5-6|NA|TRBJ1-1
CASSFGQGHEAFF
TGTGCCAGCAGCTTCGGCCAGGGCCATGAAGCTTTCTTT
>NA|TRBV5-6|NA|TRBJ1-4
CASSFGTTNEKLFF
TGTGCCAGCAGCTTTGGGACAACTAATGAAAAACTGTTTTTT
>NA|TRBV10-3|NA|TRBJ1-1
CAISASSALGNTEAFF
TGTGCCATCAGTGCGAGCAGTGCGCTAGGGAACACTGAAGCTTTCTTT
>NA|TRBV7-6|NA|TRBJ1-1
CASSPSFLDTEAFF
TGTGCCAGCAGCCCGAGTTTCTTGGACACTGAAGCTTTCTTT
>NA|TRBV10-2|NA|TRBJ2-5
CASEGIQETQYF
TGCGCCAGCGAGGGTATCCAAGAGACCCAGTACTTC
>NA|TRBV7-3|TRBD2|TRBJ2-7
CASSPGSVGGASSYEQYF
TGTGCCAGCAGCCCAGGGAGCGTCGGGGGGGCAAGCTCCTACGAGCAGTACTTC
>NA|TRBV5-1|NA|TRBJ1-5
CASSSNGGSNQPQHF
TGCGCCAGCAGTTCAAACGGGGGATCGAATCAGCCCCAGCATTTT
>NA|TRBV10-2|TRBD1|TRBJ1-1
CASSGPPGGTEAFF
TGCGCCAGCAGTGGCCCTCCAGGGGGCACTGAAGCTTTCTTT
>NA|TRBV7-9|TRBD2|TRBJ2-2
CASSSGLAGSRRGAGELFF
TGTGCCAGCAGCTCGGGACTAGCGGGATCTAGAAGGGGGGCCGGGGAGCTGTTTTTT
>once|TRBV5-1|NA|TRBJ2-7
CASSLTQDIYEQYF
TGCGCCAGCAGCCTGACCCAGGACATCTACGAGCAGTACTTC
>NA|TRBV6-5|NA|TRBJ1-1
CATRPAGENTEAFF
TGTGCCACGCGCCCGGCAGGAGAGAACACTGAAGCTTTCTTT
>NA|TRBV6-1|NA|TRBJ2-7
CASSEYGSLEQYF
TGTGCCAGCAGTGAATATGGGTCTCTCGAGCAGTACTTC